What follows is one TCR beta chain and its context. TCR beta CDR3 regions were amplified from RNA. The primer set for the first-round RT-PCR of the TCR CDR3 was HTBI. MiXCR, run by TCRdb on the multiplex PCR reads, gives a single entry per CDR3 protein. The table has about 840,000 distinct CDR3 sequences, 38% seen once; the top ten hold around 9.3%. This record belongs to a study of T cells in Graves' hyperthyroidism and ophthalmopathy. With 1 base removed from V and 6 bases from J, the gap between germline ends came to 12 bases. This CDR3 has 14 residues. The germline gives CDR1 LGHDT, CDR2 YNNKEL (reference sequence).

This chain uses TRBV3-1 with TRBJ1-2; D not resolved. This TCR derives from a young man with Graves' hyperthyroidism. Material: blood. The CDR3 sequence: CASSQGAAPHGYTF. In nucleotides, the CDR3 is TGTGCCAGCAGCCAAGGCGCCGCCCCCCATGGCTACACCTTC.